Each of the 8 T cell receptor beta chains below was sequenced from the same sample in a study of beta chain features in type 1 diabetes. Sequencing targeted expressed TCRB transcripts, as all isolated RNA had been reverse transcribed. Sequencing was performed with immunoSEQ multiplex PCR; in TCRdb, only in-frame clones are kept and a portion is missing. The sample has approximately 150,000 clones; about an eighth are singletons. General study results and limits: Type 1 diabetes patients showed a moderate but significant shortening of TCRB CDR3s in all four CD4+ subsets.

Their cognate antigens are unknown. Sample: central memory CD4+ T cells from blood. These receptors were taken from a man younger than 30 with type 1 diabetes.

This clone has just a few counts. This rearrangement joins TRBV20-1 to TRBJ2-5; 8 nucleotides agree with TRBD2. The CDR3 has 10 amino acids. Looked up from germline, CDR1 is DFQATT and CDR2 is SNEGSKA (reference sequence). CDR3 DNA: TGCAGCGACCGGGAGGGGACCCAGTACTTC. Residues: CSDREGTQYF.

This CDR3 reads CASSLVGSSGANVLTF. The CDR3 DNA reads as TGTGCCAGCAGTTTGGTAGGGAGCTCTGGGGCCAACGTCCTGACTTTC. The gene calls are TRBV28 and TRBJ2-6, with D possibly matching TRBD2 (5 bases). The germline V gene has CDR1 MDHEN and CDR2 SYDVKM. This CDR3 is built from 16 residues. Trimming shortened V by 3 bases and J by 0 bases, and 9 bases separated the two germline ends.

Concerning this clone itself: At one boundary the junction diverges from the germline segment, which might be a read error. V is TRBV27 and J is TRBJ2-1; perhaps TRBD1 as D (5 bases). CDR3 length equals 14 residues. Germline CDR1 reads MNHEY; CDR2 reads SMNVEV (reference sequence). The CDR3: CASSPQLGVAFVLF. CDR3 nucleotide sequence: TGTGCCAGCAGTCCGCAGTTAGGGGTAGCCTTTGTCCTCTTC.

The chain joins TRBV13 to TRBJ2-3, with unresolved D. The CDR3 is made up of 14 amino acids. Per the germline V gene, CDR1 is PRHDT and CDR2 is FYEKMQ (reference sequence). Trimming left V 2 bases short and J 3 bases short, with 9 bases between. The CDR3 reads CASSLNRITDTQYF. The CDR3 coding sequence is TGTGCCAGCAGCTTAAATCGGATTACAGATACGCAGTATTTT.

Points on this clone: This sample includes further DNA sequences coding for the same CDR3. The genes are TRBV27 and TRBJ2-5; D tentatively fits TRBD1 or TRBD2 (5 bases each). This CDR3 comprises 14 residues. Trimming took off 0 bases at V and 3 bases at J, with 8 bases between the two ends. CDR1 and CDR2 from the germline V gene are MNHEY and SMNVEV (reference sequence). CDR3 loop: CASSLSGVKETQYF. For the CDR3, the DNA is TGTGCCAGCAGTTTATCGGGGGTCAAAGAGACCCAGTACTTC.

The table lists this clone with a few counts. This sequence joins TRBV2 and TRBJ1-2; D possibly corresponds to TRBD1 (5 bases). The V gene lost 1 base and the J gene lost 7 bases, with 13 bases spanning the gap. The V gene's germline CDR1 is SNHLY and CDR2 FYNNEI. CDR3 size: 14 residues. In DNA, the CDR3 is TGTGCCAGCAGTGAAGGGCAGGGAAGGGCTGGCTACACCTTC. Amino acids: CASSEGQGRAGYTF.

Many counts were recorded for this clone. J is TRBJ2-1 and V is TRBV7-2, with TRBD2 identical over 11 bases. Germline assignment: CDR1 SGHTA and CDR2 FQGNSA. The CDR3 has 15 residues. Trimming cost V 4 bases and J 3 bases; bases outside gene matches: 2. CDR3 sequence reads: CASSSGTSGYNEQFF. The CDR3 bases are TGTGCCAGCAGCTCCGGGACTAGCGGCTACAATGAGCAGTTCTTC.

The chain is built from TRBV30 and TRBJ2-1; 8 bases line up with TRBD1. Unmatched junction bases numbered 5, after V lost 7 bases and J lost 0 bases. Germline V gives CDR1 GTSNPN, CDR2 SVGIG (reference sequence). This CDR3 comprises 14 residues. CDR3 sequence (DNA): TGTGCCTCCCTGGACAGGGTCTCCTACAATGAGCAGTTCTTC. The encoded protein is CASLDRVSYNEQFF.